Described below is a single TCR beta chain sequence and its context. The data were taken from a study of CD8 T cells in Susac syndrome. Patients with Susac syndrome showed fulfilment of recently defined diagnostic criteria for definite or probable disease. The germline V gene has CDR1 SGHRS and CDR2 YFSETQ. The CDR3 totals 14 residues. V was clipped by 4 bases and J by 8 bases, with 16 bases between them. An amount of RNA that ranged from roughly 0.5 to 1 ug was reverse transcribed with random hexamers. TCRdb reprocessed the immunoSEQ multiplex PCR reads with MiXCR, giving one entry per CDR3 protein. In the table there are about 120,000 distinct CDR3 sequences, 96% of which are singletons.

Sequenced input: CD4+ T cells from PBMCs. The receptor comes from a human donor with Susac syndrome. The V call is TRBV5-1, the J call TRBJ2-1; D gene uncertain. CDR3 coding DNA: TGCGCCAGCAGCCCTCGACGGAGTGAGGATGAGCAGTTCTTC. Protein sequence: CASSPRRSEDEQFF.